This T cell receptor beta chain appears in the sequencing data of a study of OX40 agonist ivuxolimab in advanced cancers. Turning to the study itself: Enrollees could have had prior anti-PD-1, anti-PD-L1 or anti-CTLA-4 therapy, which 35% to 40% had received. There were three patients with partial responses, one having hepatocellular carcinoma and two cutaneous melanoma.

Only in-frame clones appear in the TCRdb table, and some are missing; sequencing was by immunoSEQ multiplex PCR. The table has tens of thousands of clones, just under 90% seen once. Notes on this clone: Its antigen is still unknown.

Study-wide findings and caveats: At 0.1 to 3.0 mg/kg, CD4+ and CD8+ blood T cells expanded clonally by week 6. Compared with CD4+, CD8+ T cells on average had more expanded clones.

V was shortened by 9 bases and J by 0 bases, with 13 bases between the two germline ends. Per the germline V gene, CDR1 is SEHNR and CDR2 is FQNEAQ (reference sequence). The CDR3 length is 14 residues. Here the sequenced sample was CD4+ or CD8+ T cells sorted from blood, taken in a trial of the OX40 agonist ivuxolimab. The clonotype was recovered from an adult with an advanced solid tumor such as melanoma, head and neck, liver or kidney cancer. This rearrangement joins TRBV7-9 to TRBJ2-3, with a weak D call TRBD2 (5 bases). CDR3 loop: CASSASSSTDTQYF. In DNA, the CDR3 is TGTGCCAGTTCTGCTAGCAGTAGCACAGATACGCAGTATTTT. Based on the CDR3 plus reference TRBV7-9 and TRBJ2-3, the full variable domain is DTGVSQNPRHKITKRGQNVTFRCDPISEHNRLYWYRQTLGQGPEFLTYFQNEAQLEKSRLLSDRFSAERPKGSFSTLEIQRTEQGDSAMYLCASSASSSTDTQYFGPGTRLTVL.